These 26 T cell receptor beta chains were all obtained from the same sample, sequenced in a study of control samples from healthy donors and cancer patients. Profiling relied on immunoSEQ multiplex PCR, and the TCRdb table lists in-frame clones only, not all of them. The sample lists about 98,000 clones; around 80% were seen once. The specimen sequenced was blood. All receptors derive from a woman aged 25 to 39 in good health.

The chain joins TRBV14 to TRBJ1-2; D gene unclear. The CDR3 length is 13 residues. Trimming left V 1 base short and J 7 bases short, with 10 bases between. Germline CDR1 reads SGHDN; CDR2 reads FVKESK. The CDR3 region is CASSQAPVGGYTF. In DNA, the CDR3 is TGTGCCAGCAGCCAAGCCCCCGTGGGTGGCTACACCTTC. The variable domain in full, with the rest retrieved from reference TRBV14 and TRBJ1-2, is EAGVTQFPSHSVIEKGQTVTLRCDPISGHDNLYWYRRVMGKEIKFLLHFVKESKQDESGMPNNRFLAERTGGTYSTLKVQPAELEDSGVYFCASSQAPVGGYTFGSGTRLTVV.

The sample holds a few counts of this clone. The rearrangement uses TRBV29-1 and TRBJ1-1; possibly TRBD1 for D (5 bases). The CDR3 spans 12 residues. CDR1 is SQVTM, CDR2 ANQGSEA, per germline. V lost 7 bases to trimming and J lost 4 bases, with 13 bases between them. The CDR3 DNA reads as TGCAGCGCCGAAAGGGACGGCACTGAAGCTTTCTTT. Translating it yields CSAERDGTEAFF.

This chain uses TRBV5-1 with TRBJ2-3, with TRBD2 matching over 10 bases. This CDR3 spans 15 amino acids. In germline, CDR1 is SGHRS, CDR2 YFSETQ. Unmatched junction bases numbered 7, after V lost 3 bases and J lost 6 bases. CDR3 bases: TGCGCCAGCAGCTCCTTTAGCGGGGGGTTGGATACGCAGTATTTT. It is translated as CASSSFSGGLDTQYF.

The V gene is TRBV6-5, the J gene TRBJ1-2, with D possibly TRBD1 on 5 matching bases. CDR3 length equals 13 residues. Trimming pared 5 bases from V and 4 bases from J, leaving 11 bases between. The germline V gene encodes CDR1 MNHEY and CDR2 SVGAGI. The CDR3 nucleotides are TGTGCCAGCAGTCCCAGGGAAGGCTATGGCTACACCTTC. Encoded protein: CASSPREGYGYTF.

The V call is TRBV7-8, the J call TRBJ1-2, with no clear D. The CDR3 runs to 13 residues. CDR1 SGHVS and CDR2 FQNEAQ come from the germline V gene. V was pared by 1 base and J by 5 bases, with 8 bases between. The CDR3 DNA reads as TGTGCCAGCAGCTTAGGACTGAAGTATGGCTACACCTTC. It is translated as CASSLGLKYGYTF.

This chain joins TRBV5-1 and TRBJ2-3; 7 bases align to TRBD2. After removal of 4 bases from V and 4 bases from J, the junction contained 3 bases not matched to a gene. The CDR3 runs to 13 residues. Germline V CDR1 and CDR2: SGHRS, YFSETQ. The CDR3 reads CASSPSGPDTQYF. The CDR3 bases are TGCGCCAGCAGCCCTAGCGGTCCAGATACGCAGTATTTT.

The gene calls are TRBV7-2 and TRBJ2-3; D is possibly TRBD1 or TRBD2 (5 bases each). This CDR3 spans 16 amino acids. Trimming took off 4 bases at V and 6 bases at J, with 20 bases between the two ends. Germline lookup yields CDR1 SGHTA and CDR2 FQGNSA. For the CDR3, the DNA is TGTGCCAGCAGCTCCTTCCGGGACGGCCGGTTGGATACGCAGTATTTT. Translation: CASSSFRDGRLDTQYF.

The chain is built from TRBV3-1 (or the pseudogene TRBV3-2) and TRBJ2-3; the D gene is possibly TRBD2 (5 bases). Germline V gene lookup returns CDR1 LGHDT and CDR2 YNNKEL (reference sequence). The CDR3 has 11 amino acids. Between the trimmed V and J ends, which lost 4 bases and 13 bases, there was a span of 12 bases. For the CDR3, the DNA is TGTGCCAGCAGCCCACTAGTTTCGGAGTATTTT. Encoded protein: CASSPLVSEYF.

The V call is TRBV29-1, the J call TRBJ2-1; 15 bases are a match to TRBD2. The germline V gene has CDR1 SQVTM and CDR2 ANQGSEA. This CDR3 is built from 16 residues. J was trimmed by 6 bases and V by 7 bases; bases with no gene match: 10. The CDR3 sequence: CSAGTSGGFAPNEQFF. The CDR3 bases are TGCAGCGCTGGGACTAGCGGGGGGTTCGCTCCCAATGAGCAGTTCTTC.

The CDR3 spells CASSLTGINEKLFF. The DNA for the CDR3 is TGTGCCAGTAGTCTAACAGGGATTAATGAAAAACTGTTTTTT. This rearrangement joins TRBV19 to TRBJ1-4, with TRBD1 as a possible D gene (6 bases). Trimming pared 5 bases from V and 4 bases from J, leaving 11 bases between. The CDR3 is made up of 14 amino acids. Germline values: CDR1 LNHDA, CDR2 SQIVND (reference sequence).

The chain is built from TRBV3-1 (or the pseudogene TRBV3-2) and TRBJ1-5; 7 nucleotides agree with TRBD1. Germline CDR1 is LGHDT and CDR2 is YNNKEL (reference sequence). V lost 5 bases and J lost 3; bases outside the gene matches: 4. The CDR3 has 14 amino acids. The CDR3 loop is CASSTGVANQPQHF. CDR3 bases: TGTGCCAGCAGCACAGGGGTCGCCAATCAGCCCCAGCATTTT.

The rearrangement uses TRBV12-5 and TRBJ2-2; 10 bases map to TRBD2. Germline V gives CDR1 LGHNT, CDR2 FRNRAP. The CDR3 runs 17 residues. Germline trimming cut 2 bases from V and 6 bases from J; bases unmatched to any gene: 9. This CDR3 reads CASGLTSGGATSGELFF. CDR3 coding DNA: TGTGCTAGTGGTTTGACAAGCGGGGGGGCAACGTCCGGGGAGCTGTTTTTT.

This chain links TRBV6-5 with TRBJ1-1; D gene uncertain. With 6 bases removed from V and 6 bases from J, the gap between germline ends came to 14 bases. CDR3 length: 13 residues. CDR1 MNHEY and CDR2 SVGAGI come from the germline V gene. The chain's CDR3 is CASRGYSRAEAFF. The CDR3 coding sequence is TGTGCCAGCAGGGGGTATTCCCGGGCTGAAGCTTTCTTT.

This clone was observed a few times. The V call is TRBV6-5, the J call TRBJ2-7; D gene ambiguous. Germline V gene lookup returns CDR1 MNHEY and CDR2 SVGAGI. The ends were cut back, 6 bases at V and 3 bases at J, with 12 bases in the middle. The CDR3 has 13 residues. CDR3 nucleotide sequence: TGTGCCAGCAGAGAGAGGTCGGGCTACGAGCAGTACTTC. Protein: CASRERSGYEQYF.

The chain employs TRBV6-2 or TRBV6-3 and TRBJ1-2, with a tentative D call TRBD1 (6 bases). With 6 bases removed from V and 4 bases from J, the gap between germline ends came to 9 bases. Per germline, CDR1 MNHEY and CDR2 SVGEGT. This CDR3 is 12 amino acids long. The CDR3 nucleotides are TGTGCCAGCAGCACGGGGGCCTATGGCTACACCTTC. Translating gives CASSTGAYGYTF.

This clone was counted between two and nine times. The chain joins TRBV10-3 to TRBJ1-3; D not certain. With 6 bases removed from V and 0 bases from J, the gap between germline ends came to 6 bases. CDR1 is ENHRY, CDR2 SYGVKD, per germline. There are 13 residues in the CDR3. CDR3 sequence: CAIRTSSGNTIYF. Written as DNA, the CDR3 is TGTGCCATCAGAACCTCCTCTGGAAACACCATATATTTT.

This chain links TRBV19 with TRBJ2-5; 8 positions agree with TRBD2. CDR1 and CDR2 (germline): LNHDA, SQIVND (reference sequence). The CDR3 extends over 14 amino acids. Trimming cost V 6 bases and J 1 base; bases outside gene matches: 4. The CDR3 spells CASRSGGLQETQYF. The CDR3 DNA is TGTGCCAGTAGAAGCGGGGGCCTCCAAGAGACCCAGTACTTC. The full variable domain, its missing parts supplied by reference TRBV19 and TRBJ2-5, is DGGITQSPKYLFRKEGQNVTLSCEQNLNHDAMYWYRQDPGQGLRLIYYSQIVNDFQKGDIAEGYSVSREKKESFPLTVTSAQKNPTAFYLCASRSGGLQETQYFGPGTRLLVL.

The chain couples TRBV5-8 to TRBJ1-2, with D unclear. The CDR3 has 15 residues. Germline V gene data show CDR1 as SGHTS and CDR2 as YDEGEE. The V end was cut by 3 bases, the J end by 4 bases, with 16 bases between. Written as DNA, the CDR3 is TGTGCCAGCAGCTCGTCCGGAGTACCATTCTATGGCTACACCTTC. Its translation: CASSSSGVPFYGYTF.

The count of this clone is one. This rearrangement joins TRBV19 to TRBJ1-5; TRBD1 is a possible D gene (6 bases). The CDR3 is 14 amino acids. Trimming stripped 1 base from V and 9 bases from J, with 13 bases between. Per the germline V gene, CDR1 is LNHDA and CDR2 is SQIVND (reference sequence). CDR3 nucleotide sequence: TGTGCCAGTAGTATAGTGACAGGCGAAGCGCCCCAGCATTTT. This encodes CASSIVTGEAPQHF. Together with reference TRBV19 and TRBJ1-5, the CDR3 gives the full variable domain: DGGITQSPKYLFRKEGQNVTLSCEQNLNHDAMYWYRQDPGQGLRLIYYSQIVNDFQKGDIAEGYSVSREKKESFPLTVTSAQKNPTAFYLCASSIVTGEAPQHFGDGTRLSIL.

This sequence joins TRBV19 and TRBJ1-6; TRBD1 might be the D (5 bases). CDR3 length: 15 residues. V was clipped by 3 bases and J by 10 bases, with 16 bases between them. CDR1 is LNHDA, CDR2 SQIVND, per germline (reference sequence). In nucleotides, the CDR3 is TGTGCCAGTAGTATGCGGGGCCCGACTGGATCACCCCTCCACTTT. This encodes CASSMRGPTGSPLHF.

The chain links TRBV18 to TRBJ1-2; D call uncertain. The CDR3 is 13 amino acids. Germline CDR1 is KGHSH and CDR2 is LQKENI. V was shortened by 3 bases and J by 3 bases, with 8 bases between the two germline ends. The CDR3 region has the DNA TGTGCCAGCTCACCCGAGGATTACTATGGCTACACCTTC. Its protein product is CASSPEDYYGYTF.

The V call is TRBV19, the J call TRBJ1-1, with a tentative D call TRBD1 (5 bases). CDR1 is LNHDA and CDR2 is SQIVND in the germline V gene (reference sequence). The ends were cut back, 8 bases at V and 1 base at J, with 14 bases in the middle. The CDR3 length is 14 residues. CDR3 amino acids: CASFPRQKNTEAFF. Here the CDR3 DNA reads TGTGCCAGTTTTCCCCGACAGAAGAACACTGAAGCTTTCTTT.

CDR3 nucleotide sequence: TGTGCCAGCAGCCCGGGACAGGCCCTCAATGAGCAGTTCTTC. Its protein product is CASSPGQALNEQFF. V gene TRBV7-2 combines with J gene TRBJ2-1; 8 bases are a match to TRBD1. The CDR3 has 14 amino acids. V was pared by 5 bases and J by 6 bases, with 6 bases of the junction left unmatched. Germline-derived CDR1 and CDR2 are SGHTA and FQGNSA.

The CDR3 coding sequence is TGTGCCAGCAGCTCCCGGGACCCAGAAGGTGTGCAGTACTTC. Protein: CASSSRDPEGVQYF. The chain joins TRBV7-9 to TRBJ2-7, with D perhaps matching TRBD1 or TRBD2 (5 bases each). The CDR3 covers 14 residues. Germline values: CDR1 SEHNR, CDR2 FQNEAQ (reference sequence). The V gene lost 4 bases and the J gene lost 9 bases, with 19 bases spanning the gap. The variable domain in full, completed from reference TRBV7-9 and TRBJ2-7, reads DTGVSQNPRHKITKRGQNVTFRCDPISEHNRLYWYRQTLGQGPEFLTYFQNEAQLEKSRLLSDRFSAERPKGSFSTLEIQRTEQGDSAMYLCASSSRDPEGVQYFGPGTRLTVT.

The chain links TRBV7-8 to TRBJ2-7, with 8 bases that match TRBD1. CDR1 is SGHVS, CDR2 FQNEAQ, per germline. The length of the CDR3 is 17 residues. J gave up 0 bases and V 5 bases, and 12 bases lay outside the gene matches. CDR3 in amino acids: CASSRSAGGSSSYEQYF. The CDR3 bases are TGTGCCAGCAGCCGCAGCGCAGGGGGCTCAAGCTCCTACGAGCAGTACTTC.

V gene TRBV2 combines with J gene TRBJ1-1, with 10 positions matching TRBD1. Looked up from germline, CDR1 is SNHLY and CDR2 is FYNNEI. This CDR3 has 14 amino acids. With V trimmed by 6 bases and J by 5 bases, 6 bases remained unmatched. The CDR3 DNA is TGTGCCAGCAGGGGACAGGGGTTTGGAACTGAAGCTTTCTTT. Amino acids: CASRGQGFGTEAFF.